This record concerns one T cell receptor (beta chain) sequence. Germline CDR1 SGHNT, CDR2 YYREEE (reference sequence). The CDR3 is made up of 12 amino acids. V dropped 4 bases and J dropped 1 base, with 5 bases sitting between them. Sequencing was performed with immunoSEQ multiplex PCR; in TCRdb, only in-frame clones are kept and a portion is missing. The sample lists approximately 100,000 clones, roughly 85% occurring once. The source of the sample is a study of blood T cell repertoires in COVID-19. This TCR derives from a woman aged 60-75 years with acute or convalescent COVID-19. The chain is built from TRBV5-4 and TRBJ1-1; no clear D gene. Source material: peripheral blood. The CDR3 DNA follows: TGTGCCAGCAGCCACTGGAACACTGAAGCTTTCTTT. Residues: CASSHWNTEAFF.